This section outlines one T cell receptor beta chain sequence together with its context. Relative to the germline gene, one junction end is altered; a read error may explain this. Clones were sequenced by immunoSEQ multiplex PCR, and TCRdb holds only the in-frame ones, with some missing. The sample holds 7,900 or so clones; about 91% are singletons and the top ten take 7.7%. This entry is derived from a study of T cell clonotyping in hematopoietic cell transplantation. This CDR3 is built from 15 residues. Germline V gene lookup returns CDR1 SSHAT and CDR2 FNYEAQ (reference sequence). This sample comprised PBMCs, obtained 100 days after allogeneic stem cell transplant. This chain joins TRBV7-7 and TRBJ2-5; perhaps TRBD2 as D (5 bases). This receptor was taken from a male patient under 35 who had an allogeneic stem cell transplant from a related donor, so the T cells may come from the graft donor. Some clones in this sample may be carry-over from other donors' samples. The CDR3 DNA reads TGTGCTAGCAGCTTAACGGGTGGACTTGCTGAGACCCAGTACTTC. Residues: CASSLTGGLAETQYF. Full variable domain (outside the CDR3, taken from reference TRBV7-7 and TRBJ2-5): GAGVSQSPRYKVTKRGQDVTLRCDPISSHATLYWYQQALGQGPEFLTYFNYEAQPDKSGLPSDRFSAERPEGSISTLTIQRTEQRDSAMYRCASSLTGGLAETQYFGPGTRLLVL.